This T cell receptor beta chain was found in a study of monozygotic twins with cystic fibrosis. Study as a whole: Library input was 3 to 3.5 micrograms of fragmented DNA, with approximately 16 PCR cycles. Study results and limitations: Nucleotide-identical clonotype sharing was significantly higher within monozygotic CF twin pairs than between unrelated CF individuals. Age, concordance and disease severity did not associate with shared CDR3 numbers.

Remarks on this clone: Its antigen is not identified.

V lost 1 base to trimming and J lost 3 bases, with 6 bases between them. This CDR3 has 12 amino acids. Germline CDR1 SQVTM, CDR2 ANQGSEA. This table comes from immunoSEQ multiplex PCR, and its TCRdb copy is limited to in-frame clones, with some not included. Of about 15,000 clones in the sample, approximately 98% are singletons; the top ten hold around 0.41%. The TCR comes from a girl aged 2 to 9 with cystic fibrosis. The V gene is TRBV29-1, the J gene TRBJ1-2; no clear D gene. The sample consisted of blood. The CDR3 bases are TGCAGCGTTGAAGCCAGCTACTATGGCTACACCTTC. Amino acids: CSVEASYYGYTF.